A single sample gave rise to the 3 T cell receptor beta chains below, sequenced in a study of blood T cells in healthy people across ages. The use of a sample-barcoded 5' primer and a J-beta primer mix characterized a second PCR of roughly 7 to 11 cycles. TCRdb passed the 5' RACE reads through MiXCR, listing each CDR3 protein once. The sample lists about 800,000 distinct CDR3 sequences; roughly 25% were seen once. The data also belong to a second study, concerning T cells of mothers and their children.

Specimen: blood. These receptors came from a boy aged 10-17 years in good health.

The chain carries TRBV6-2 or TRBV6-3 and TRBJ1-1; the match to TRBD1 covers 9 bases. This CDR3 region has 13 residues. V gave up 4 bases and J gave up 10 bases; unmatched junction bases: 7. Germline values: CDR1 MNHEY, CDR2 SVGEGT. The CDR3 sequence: CASSWDRVIPAFF. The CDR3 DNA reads TGTGCCAGCAGTTGGGACAGGGTGATCCCAGCTTTCTTT.

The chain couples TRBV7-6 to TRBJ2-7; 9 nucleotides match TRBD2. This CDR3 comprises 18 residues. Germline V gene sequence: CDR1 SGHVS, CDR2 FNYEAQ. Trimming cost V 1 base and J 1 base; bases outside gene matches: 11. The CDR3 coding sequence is TGTGCCAGCAGCTTAGAGGGTGTGGGACTAGCTGGTTCCTACGAGCAGTACTTC. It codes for CASSLEGVGLAGSYEQYF.

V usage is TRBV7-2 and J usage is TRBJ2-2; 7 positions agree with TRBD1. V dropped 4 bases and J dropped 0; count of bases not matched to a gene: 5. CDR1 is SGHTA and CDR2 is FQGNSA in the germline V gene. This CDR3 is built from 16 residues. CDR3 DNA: TGTGCCAGCAGCTCAGGACAGGCTCCGAACACCGGGGAGCTGTTTTTT. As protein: CASSSGQAPNTGELFF.